This T cell receptor (beta chain) was sequenced for a study of cytomegalovirus exposure and HLA in healthy donors. The table came from immunoSEQ multiplex PCR; TCRdb's copy has only in-frame clones and leaves some out. The table includes some 310,000 clones, approximately 88% detected once. General study results and limits: Clusters of TCRs from the first cohort tended to co-occur in the 120 validation repertoires (as a later analysis found). There were some public TCRs occurring in many donors, but most TCR sequences were rare.

Unmatched junction bases numbered 6, after V lost 4 bases and J lost 3 bases. The germline V gene encodes CDR1 MNHNS and CDR2 SASEGT. The CDR3 is made up of 15 amino acids. This clone was seen a single time. Its target is unknown. The receptor was isolated from a man aged 30 to 45 in good health and CMV-seronegative. The chain joins TRBV6-1 to TRBJ2-3; 8 nucleotides line up with TRBD1. The material sequenced was PBMCs. For the CDR3, the DNA is TGTGCCAGCAGTGGAACGGACAGGGTAACAGATACGCAGTATTTT. This encodes CASSGTDRVTDTQYF.